This T cell receptor (beta chain) was observed in a study of shared clonotypes between healthy human individuals. The study, taken as a whole, reports: Incomplete sequencing of sorted subsets was indicated by rarefaction despite large depth. The study found lower generation probabilities in non-shared clonotypes than in those shared by all four donors.

All donors were Caucasian adults living in Nashville, Tennessee. Assay: immunoSEQ multiplex PCR; the TCRdb copy retains only in-frame clones and omits some. The table lists roughly 1,100,000 clones, approximately 76% of them singletons, with approximately 1.3% in the top ten. Concerning this clone itself: Its target is not known.

Sequenced input: memory CD4+ T cells sorted from blood. Subset specified: CD45RA-negative fraction. The origin of this receptor is a man between 18 and 35 years old in good health.

The CDR3 DNA sequence: TGTGCCTGGAGTGGGGGACAGTTAGTTGGAAACACCATATATTTT. Translated, it gives CAWSGGQLVGNTIYF. V usage is TRBV30 and J usage is TRBJ1-3; 7 positions agree with TRBD1. The CDR3 is 15 amino acids. Germline CDR1 GTSNPN, CDR2 SVGIG (reference sequence). Trimming removed 1 base from V and 3 bases from J; junction bases left unmatched: 6.